Each of the 31 T cell receptor beta chains below was sequenced from the same sample in a study of blood T cell repertoires in COVID-19. Some clones are missing from TCRdb's copy, which holds only in-frame ones; the method was immunoSEQ multiplex PCR. Here the sample spans about 220,000 clones, approximately 84% being singletons. Sequencing was performed on peripheral blood. These receptors were taken from a man in his fifties who had recovered from COVID-19.

V is TRBV24-1 and J is TRBJ2-5; 8 nucleotides line up with TRBD1. Germline-derived CDR1 and CDR2 are KGHDR and SFDVKD. Trimming at V came to 4 bases and at J to 6 bases, leaving 15 bases not matched to a gene. This CDR3 contains 17 residues. The DNA of the CDR3 is TGTGCCACCAGTGAGGGGACAGGTGTGTTGAGTCGGAAGACCCAGTACTTC. Translating it yields CATSEGTGVLSRKTQYF.

The CDR3 region has the DNA TGTGCCAGCAGTGTCCGGGAGACCCAGTACTTC. Translating it yields CASSVRETQYF. The chain links TRBV28 to TRBJ2-5, with D hard to call. This CDR3 comprises 11 residues. Trimming left V 5 bases short and J 5 bases short, with 6 bases between. Germline loops: CDR1 MDHEN, CDR2 SYDVKM.

J is TRBJ1-3 and V is TRBV9; D is unresolved. Trimming stripped 0 bases from V and 0 bases from J, with 4 bases between. CDR1 is SGDLS, CDR2 YYNGEE, per germline. CDR3 length equals 14 residues. DNA of the CDR3: TGTGCCAGCAGCGTAGGTAGCTCTGGAAACACCATATATTTT. Protein product: CASSVGSSGNTIYF.

The CDR3 nucleotides are TGTGCCAGCAGCTTGTCCGGGAGAGCAAAACAAGAGACCCAGTACTTC. It specifies CASSLSGRAKQETQYF. The chain recombines TRBV7-9 with TRBJ2-5; possible D gene TRBD2, 6 bases. Deletions cut 3 bases from V and 2 bases from J, with 16 bases between. Looked up from germline, CDR1 is SEHNR and CDR2 is FQNEAQ (reference sequence). This CDR3 comprises 16 residues.

The CDR3 loop is CASSPRTGTSASVVQYF. In DNA form, the CDR3 reads TGTGCCAGCAGCCCCAGAACCGGGACTAGCGCTTCTGTCGTGCAGTACTTC. This chain links TRBV7-6 with TRBJ2-7, with TRBD2 identical over 10 bases. V was clipped by 5 bases and J by 9 bases; unmatched bases: 19. CDR1 and CDR2 (germline): SGHVS, FNYEAQ. The CDR3 loop spans 17 amino acids.

This clone was recorded only once. The V gene is TRBV5-4, the J gene TRBJ2-7; 7 bases are a match to TRBD2. CDR1 is SGHNT, CDR2 YYREEE, per germline (reference sequence). Trimming at V came to 4 bases and at J to 3 bases, leaving 13 bases not matched to a gene. The CDR3 extends over 16 amino acids. As DNA, the CDR3 is TGTGCCAGCAGCCCGGGGGGTACCTGGGGGATCTACGAGCAGTACTTC. It is translated as CASSPGGTWGIYEQYF. The complete variable domain, with remaining parts taken from reference TRBV5-4 and TRBJ2-7, reads ETGVTQSPTHLIKTRGQQVTLRCSSQSGHNTVSWYQQALGQGPQFIFQYYREEENGRGNFPPRFSGLQFPNYSSELNVNALELDDSALYLCASSPGGTWGIYEQYFGPGTRLTVT.

As to this clone: Within the sample, other DNA sequences also encode this same CDR3. This chain's CDR3 is CASSRTDYGYTF. In DNA form, the CDR3 reads TGTGCCAGCAGCCGGACAGACTATGGCTACACCTTC. This rearrangement joins TRBV3-1 (or the pseudogene TRBV3-2) to TRBJ1-2, with a possible D match to TRBD1 (6 bases). The CDR3 is made up of 12 amino acids. V was shortened by 4 bases and J by 3 bases, with 6 bases between the two germline ends. CDR1 is LGHDT, CDR2 YNNKEL, per germline (reference sequence).

This clone was recorded a few times. The CDR3 spells CASAEGGVVSGTEAFF. CDR3 coding DNA: TGTGCCAGCGCTGAAGGGGGGGTGGTGAGTGGCACTGAAGCTTTCTTT. The rearrangement links TRBV28 to TRBJ1-1, with D possibly TRBD1 on 6 matching bases. Germline-derived CDR1 and CDR2 are MDHEN and SYDVKM. The CDR3 length is 16 residues. V lost 8 bases to trimming and J lost 4 bases, with 23 bases between them. Full variable domain (outside the CDR3, taken from reference TRBV28 and TRBJ1-1): DVKVTQSSRYLVKRTGEKVFLECVQDMDHENMFWYRQDPGLGLRLIYFSYDVKMKEKGDIPEGYSVSREKKERFSLILESASTNQTSMYLCASAEGGVVSGTEAFFGQGTRLTVV.

This clone was detected only a few times. The genes are TRBV28 and TRBJ1-1; TRBD1 might be the D (5 bases). The length of the CDR3 is 14 residues. Germline V gene lookup returns CDR1 MDHEN and CDR2 SYDVKM. V dropped 7 bases and J dropped 5 bases, with 17 bases sitting between them. The CDR3 DNA reads TGTGCCAGCACCCCCGGGGGGACTCGGACTGAAGCTTTCTTT. It translates to CASTPGGTRTEAFF.

The sample holds a few counts of this clone. V gene TRBV10-1 combines with J gene TRBJ2-7, with unresolved D. CDR3 length equals 14 residues. Germline V gives CDR1 WNHNN, CDR2 SYGVQD (reference sequence). V gave up 3 bases and J gave up 6 bases, with 15 bases separating them. DNA of the CDR3: TGCGCCAGCAGTGAACGGCGGTCCCACTCCGAGCAGTACTTC. Protein product: CASSERRSHSEQYF.

The rearrangement uses TRBV16 and TRBJ1-1; perhaps TRBD1 as D (5 bases). CDR1 is KGHSY, CDR2 FQNENV, per germline. Trimming cost V 3 bases and J 6 bases, with 17 bases left between them. The CDR3 totals 15 residues. The CDR3 loop reads CASSQGGVGVAEAFF. For the CDR3, the DNA is TGTGCCAGCAGCCAGGGTGGTGTAGGGGTCGCTGAAGCTTTCTTT.

The chain uses TRBV28 and TRBJ1-5, with 8 bases matching TRBD1. This CDR3 region has 15 residues. The trim removed 3 bases at V and 2 bases at J, leaving 3 bases unmatched. Germline V gene lookup returns CDR1 MDHEN and CDR2 SYDVKM. The CDR3 is CASSFQGAGNQPQHF. The CDR3 region has the DNA TGTGCCAGCAGTTTTCAGGGGGCGGGCAATCAGCCCCAGCATTTT.

The chain links TRBV5-1 to TRBJ2-5; 11 nucleotides match TRBD2. In germline, CDR1 is SGHRS, CDR2 YFSETQ. The V gene end was trimmed by 3 bases and the J gene end by 2 bases; junction bases not matched to a gene: 3. The CDR3 runs to 15 residues. The CDR3 protein is CASSSGTSGQETQYF. CDR3 DNA sequence: TGCGCCAGCAGCTCCGGGACTAGCGGTCAAGAGACCCAGTACTTC.

This chain connects TRBV10-2 to TRBJ2-1; 14 nucleotides line up with TRBD2. V shed 4 bases and J 8 bases; nucleotides not matched to a gene: 4. Germline CDR1 WSHSY, CDR2 SAAADI. The CDR3 length is 15 residues. The CDR3 protein is CASSAGTSGRDEQFF. The CDR3 coding sequence is TGCGCCAGCAGTGCGGGGACTAGCGGGAGAGATGAGCAGTTCTTC.

This clone was detected once. The V call is TRBV5-1, the J call TRBJ1-2, with D possibly being TRBD1 (5 bases). Trimming cost V 4 bases and J 3 bases, with 19 bases left between them. CDR3 length: 16 amino acids. The germline CDR1 and CDR2 sequences are SGHRS and YFSETQ. The CDR3 nucleotides are TGCGCCAGCAGCCCGGGCGGGGCCGGGTTCTACTATGGCTACACCTTC. The encoded protein is CASSPGGAGFYYGYTF. The full variable domain, in which reference TRBV5-1 and TRBJ1-2 provide the parts outside the CDR3, is KAGVTQTPRYLIKTRGQQVTLSCSPISGHRSVSWYQQTPGQGLQFLFEYFSETQRNKGNFPGRFSGRQFSNSRSEMNVSTLELGDSALYLCASSPGGAGFYYGYTFGSGTRLTVV.

The chain employs TRBV9 and TRBJ1-2, with 9 nucleotides matching TRBD1. The CDR3 is 15 residues long. CDR1 is SGDLS, CDR2 YYNGEE, per germline. The V gene end was trimmed by 0 bases and the J gene end by 7 bases; junction bases not matched to a gene: 7. The CDR3 DNA sequence: TGTGCCAGCAGCGTAGCTTTTACAGGGGGCCGTGGCTACACCTTC. Amino acids: CASSVAFTGGRGYTF. The complete variable domain, with remaining parts taken from reference TRBV9 and TRBJ1-2, reads DSGVTQTPKHLITATGQRVTLRCSPRSGDLSVYWYQQSLDQGLQFLIQYYNGEERAKGNILERFSAQQFPDLHSELNLSSLELGDSALYFCASSVAFTGGRGYTFGSGTRLTVV.

The CDR3 spells CAWSGGWNTEAFF. Here the CDR3 DNA reads TGTGCCTGGAGCGGCGGTTGGAACACTGAAGCTTTCTTT. The chain couples TRBV30 to TRBJ1-1; D gene unclear. Germline V gene data show CDR1 as GTSNPN and CDR2 as SVGIG (reference sequence). Deletions cut 3 bases from V and 1 base from J, with 9 bases between. CDR3 length: 13 amino acids.

The chain carries TRBV4-2 and TRBJ1-5; a weak D match, TRBD1 (6 bases). CDR1 LGHNA and CDR2 YNFKEQ come from the germline V gene. The length of the CDR3 is 16 residues. The V and J ends lost 4 bases and 7 bases respectively, with 20 bases between them. The CDR3 nucleotides are TGTGCCAGCAGCCCCACCGAAGGGGGAAGAGGGCAGCCCCAGCATTTT. As protein: CASSPTEGGRGQPQHF.

This rearrangement joins TRBV19 to TRBJ2-3, with D hard to call. This CDR3 has 15 residues. Germline values: CDR1 LNHDA, CDR2 SQIVND (reference sequence). Trimming took off 5 bases at V and 6 bases at J, with 18 bases between the two ends. This chain's CDR3 is CASSLSVAPSDTQYF. CDR3 nucleotides: TGTGCCAGTAGTTTGTCCGTAGCCCCCTCTGATACGCAGTATTTT.

The chain has TRBV20-1 and TRBJ2-4; 7 positions agree with TRBD2. The CDR3 has 17 residues. The junction had 13 bases not matched to a gene; V was cut back by 3 bases and J by 2 bases. In germline, CDR1 is DFQATT, CDR2 SNEGSKA (reference sequence). CDR3 sequence reads: CSASLRLGRFPKNIQYF. In nucleotides, the CDR3 is TGCAGTGCTAGTCTCAGACTCGGGAGGTTTCCCAAAAACATTCAGTACTTC.

The chain joins TRBV9 to TRBJ2-2, with TRBD2 matching 8 bases. The CDR3 is 15 residues long. The germline gives CDR1 SGDLS, CDR2 YYNGEE. The V gene end was trimmed by 2 bases and the J gene end by 4 bases; junction bases not matched to a gene: 4. CDR3 nucleotide sequence: TGTGCCAGCAGCGTCGGGAGGGTGAGCACCGGGGAGCTGTTTTTT. It codes for CASSVGRVSTGELFF. The variable domain in full, completed from reference TRBV9 and TRBJ2-2, reads DSGVTQTPKHLITATGQRVTLRCSPRSGDLSVYWYQQSLDQGLQFLIQYYNGEERAKGNILERFSAQQFPDLHSELNLSSLELGDSALYFCASSVGRVSTGELFFGEGSRLTVL.

As concerns this clone: Other DNA sequences in the sample encode the same CDR3. The CDR3 DNA reads as TGTGCCACCAGCAGAGATAGGGGCGGCACAGATACGCAGTATTTT. Its protein product is CATSRDRGGTDTQYF. The rearrangement uses TRBV15 and TRBJ2-3; possibly TRBD1 for D (5 bases). This CDR3 has 15 amino acids. V gave up 0 bases and J gave up 1 base, with 8 bases separating them. Germline V lookup: CDR1 LNHNV, CDR2 YYDKDF (reference sequence).

This clone appeared a few times. The chain uses TRBV7-9 and TRBJ1-2; TRBD1 agrees at 8 bases. This CDR3 has 15 amino acids. Germline CDR1 reads SEHNR; CDR2 reads FQNEAQ (reference sequence). Losses at the gene ends were 5 bases for V and 3 bases for J; bases not matched to a gene: 8. DNA of the CDR3: TGTGCCAGCAGCCCCTCGACAGGGGCGTACTATGGCTACACCTTC. Its protein is CASSPSTGAYYGYTF.

The chain joins TRBV27 to TRBJ2-1, with 15 bases aligning to TRBD2. The V segment lost 5 bases and the J segment 3 bases; nucleotides outside the gene matches: 5. The CDR3 is made up of 17 amino acids. Germline lookup yields CDR1 MNHEY and CDR2 SMNVEV (reference sequence). CDR3 in DNA: TGTGCCAGCAGTCCATGGACTAGCGGGAGGGGCTACAATGAGCAGTTCTTC. This codes for CASSPWTSGRGYNEQFF.

V usage is TRBV7-8 and J usage is TRBJ2-7; 7 bases are a match to TRBD1. The length of the CDR3 is 13 residues. With 5 bases clipped from V and 4 bases from J, the junction kept 5 bases outside the gene matches. Germline V lookup: CDR1 SGHVS, CDR2 FQNEAQ. The CDR3, as DNA: TGTGCCAGCAGCCCGGACAGGAGATACGAGCAGTACTTC. Encoded protein: CASSPDRRYEQYF.

V gene TRBV28 combines with J gene TRBJ2-5, with a tentative D call TRBD1 (6 bases). The V and J ends lost 0 bases and 1 base respectively, with 12 bases between them. This CDR3 is built from 16 residues. Germline CDR1 is MDHEN and CDR2 is SYDVKM. The DNA for the CDR3 is TGTGCCAGCAGTTTATGGAGGACAGTAAGCCAAGAGACCCAGTACTTC. Its protein is CASSLWRTVSQETQYF.

In DNA, the CDR3 is TGTGCCAGCTCACCAGGAGGGTCTTCGGAGACCCAGTACTTC. It specifies CASSPGGSSETQYF. The chain recombines TRBV18 with TRBJ2-5, with TRBD2 as a possible D gene (6 bases). Germline V gene lookup returns CDR1 KGHSH and CDR2 LQKENI. The V end was cut by 2 bases, the J end by 5 bases, with 12 bases between. This CDR3 comprises 14 residues. Filled out from reference TRBV18 and TRBJ2-5, the complete variable domain reads NAGVMQNPRHLVRRRGQEARLRCSPMKGHSHVYWYRQLPEEGLKFMVYLQKENIIDESGMPKERFSAEFPKEGPSILRIQQVVRGDSAAYFCASSPGGSSETQYFGPGTRLLVL.

The V gene is TRBV6-1, the J gene TRBJ2-5, with 7 bases fitting TRBD2. Germline-derived CDR1 and CDR2 are MNHNS and SASEGT. The CDR3 is 17 residues long. J was trimmed by 1 base and V by 1 base; bases with no gene match: 9. The CDR3 DNA reads as TGTGCCAGCAGTGAAGGGGTCTATTCTAGCGGCCAAGAGACCCAGTACTTC. Amino acids: CASSEGVYSSGQETQYF.

The V and J genes are TRBV19 and TRBJ1-5, with TRBD1 as a possible D gene (6 bases). The ends were cut back, 3 bases at V and 5 bases at J, with 14 bases in the middle. From germline, CDR1 is LNHDA and CDR2 SQIVND (reference sequence). The CDR3 loop spans 15 amino acids. The CDR3 nucleotides are TGTGCCAGTAGTATGGTGAGGGACACACATCAGCCCCAGCATTTT. It encodes CASSMVRDTHQPQHF. The complete variable domain, with remaining parts taken from reference TRBV19 and TRBJ1-5, reads DGGITQSPKYLFRKEGQNVTLSCEQNLNHDAMYWYRQDPGQGLRLIYYSQIVNDFQKGDIAEGYSVSREKKESFPLTVTSAQKNPTAFYLCASSMVRDTHQPQHFGDGTRLSIL.

The rearrangement links TRBV30 to TRBJ2-1; 9 bases are shared with TRBD1. CDR3 size: 14 residues. V lost 6 bases to trimming and J lost 6 bases; unmatched junction nucleotides: 9. Germline V gene lookup returns CDR1 GTSNPN and CDR2 SVGIG (reference sequence). The CDR3, as DNA: TGTGCCTGTACAGGGGGCGGCTTCTTCAATGAGCAGTTCTTC. Protein sequence: CACTGGGFFNEQFF.

The chain recombines TRBV9 with TRBJ1-5; a weak D match, TRBD1 (5 bases). V lost 3 bases, J lost 5 bases, and 9 bases lay in between. This CDR3 spans 13 amino acids. CDR1 SGDLS and CDR2 YYNGEE come from the germline V gene. The CDR3 region has the DNA TGTGCCAGCAGCGCAGGGATTTATCAGCCCCAGCATTTT. Encoded protein: CASSAGIYQPQHF.